This T cell receptor (beta chain) was sequenced during a study of T-cell memory formation after mild COVID-19. Whole-study context: Largely donor-specific sequence clusters came from a couple of donors.

Libraries for TCRalpha and TCRbeta carried sample barcodes and unique molecular identifiers via 5'RACE. MiXCR, applied by TCRdb to the 5' RACE reads, yields one record per CDR3 protein. The table records around 340,000 distinct CDR3 sequences, 12% to 15% of them present only once. Study results and limitations: The appearance of some responding clones in pre-infection memory suggested that cross-reactive memory joined. Clones that contracted from day 15 to 85 had balanced CD4/CD8; later expanders were CD4+ biased.

A word on this clonotype: Its cognate antigen is unknown.

From germline, CDR1 is LGHDT and CDR2 YNNKEL (reference sequence). The CDR3 runs 15 residues. Trimming stripped 0 bases from V and 4 bases from J, with 9 bases between. Sample: PBMCs or a T cell subset sorted from them (not recorded which). This chain joins TRBV3-1 and TRBJ1-4; D is ambiguous. The receptor's source is a man younger than 35 who had mild COVID-19 (a few samples of this study predate the infection). Cell type and time point are not known. CDR3 in amino acids: CASSQDLGDNEKLFF. The CDR3 nucleotides read TGTGCCAGCAGCCAAGATCTTGGGGATAATGAAAAACTGTTTTTT.